The 9 T cell receptor beta chains given below trace back to one sample, sequenced in a study of Graves' ophthalmopathy and Graves' hyperthyroidism. CDR3 regions of TCR beta were amplified from RNA transcripts. HTBI-primed first-round RT-PCR preceded second-round multiplex PCR. Via MiXCR, TCRdb re-called the multiplex PCR reads, giving one row per CDR3 protein. Of over a million distinct CDR3 sequences in the sample, less than 45% were seen once. The sample taken for sequencing was peripheral blood or thyroid tissue (not recorded which). The receptors derive from an adult man with Graves' hyperthyroidism.

The V gene is TRBV7-8, the J gene TRBJ2-7; 8 bases match TRBD2. Trimming took 10 bases from V and 2 from J; bases not matched to a gene: 10. The CDR3 length is 14 residues. CDR1 and CDR2 from the germline V gene are SGHVS and FQNEAQ. CDR3 residues: CANPGGGRAYEQYF. The CDR3 DNA sequence: TGTGCCAATCCGGGAGGGGGAAGAGCCTACGAGCAGTACTTC.

The V gene is TRBV12-3 or TRBV12-4, the J gene TRBJ2-2; D is possibly TRBD1 (6 bases). V was pared by 2 bases and J by 0 bases, with 7 bases between. This CDR3 comprises 15 residues. The CDR3 DNA reads TGTGCCAGCAGTTTACGGACAGCGAACACCGGGGAGCTGTTTTTT. Protein sequence: CASSLRTANTGELFF.

There are many counts of this clonotype. This rearrangement joins TRBV2 to TRBJ2-5, with unresolved D. The CDR3 totals 13 residues. The V gene lost 4 bases and the J gene lost 5 bases, with 11 bases spanning the gap. Germline CDR1 SNHLY, CDR2 FYNNEI. The CDR3 DNA is TGTGCCAGCAGTGTTAGTCGCTTGGAGACCCAGTACTTC. Translated, it gives CASSVSRLETQYF.

The rearrangement links TRBV29-1 to TRBJ1-1, with 8 nucleotides matching TRBD1. The V gene's germline CDR1 is SQVTM and CDR2 ANQGSEA. The CDR3 covers 15 residues. The CDR3 nucleotides are TGCAGTTTAGTCCAGGGGGCGATGACGAACACTGAAGCTTTCTTT. The encoded protein is CSLVQGAMTNTEAFF. Complete variable domain (other parts from reference TRBV29-1 and TRBJ1-1): SAVISQKPSRDICQRGTSLTIQCQVDSQVTMMFWYRQQPGQSLTLIATANQGSEATYESGFVIDKFPISRPNLTFSTLTVSNMSPEDSSIYLCSLVQGAMTNTEAFFGQGTRLTVV.

This clonotype was picked up many times. The rearrangement joins TRBV6-5 to TRBJ1-1, with D unclear. The CDR3 loop spans 13 amino acids. In germline, CDR1 is MNHEY, CDR2 SVGAGI. V lost 7 bases to trimming and J lost 2 bases, with 11 bases between them. In DNA form, the CDR3 reads TGTGCCAGCAAAATAATCAGCAACACTGAAGCTTTCTTT. Translating it yields CASKIISNTEAFF.

V gene TRBV11-2 combines with J gene TRBJ1-1, with D possibly TRBD1 on 6 matching bases. CDR1 and CDR2 from the germline V gene are SGHAT and FQNNGV. V was clipped by 0 bases and J by 6 bases, with 17 bases between them. The CDR3 runs 16 residues. In DNA, the CDR3 is TGTGCCAGCAGCTTAGAAGACCTCACAGGGAGGCCTGAAGCTTTCTTT. Translation: CASSLEDLTGRPEAFF.

This clonotype was observed a handful of times. The chain recombines TRBV10-3 with TRBJ2-7, with 9 positions matching TRBD2. Germline V gene lookup returns CDR1 ENHRY and CDR2 SYGVKD. This CDR3 contains 17 residues. V shed 4 bases, J shed 2 bases, and the junction held 12 bases outside the gene matches. DNA for the CDR3: TGTGCCATCAGTGCCCCGAGGGTGGCGGGGGGGCCCTACGAGCAGTACTTC. Translating gives CAISAPRVAGGPYEQYF.

This clonotype has just a few counts. V gene TRBV6-2 or TRBV6-3 combines with J gene TRBJ1-1, with D uncertain. CDR3 size: 14 residues. CDR1 MNHEY and CDR2 SVGEGT come from the germline V gene. V dropped 0 bases and J dropped 11 bases, with 16 bases sitting between them. The CDR3 region has the DNA TGTGCCAGCAGTTACTCGACTGTGTACCCCCGGGCTTTCTTT. It is translated as CASSYSTVYPRAFF.

The chain links TRBV12-3 or TRBV12-4 to TRBJ2-2; maybe TRBD2 (5 bases). V was trimmed by 5 bases and J by 4 bases, leaving 11 bases between them. The CDR3 length is 14 residues. The CDR3 sequence: CASSPPGLTGELFF. The CDR3 nucleotides are TGTGCCAGCAGTCCCCCCGGACTCACCGGGGAGCTGTTTTTT.